This T cell receptor beta chain was identified in a study of blood T cells in healthy people across ages. Study results and caveats: The percentage of naive T cells correlated strongly with TCR beta diversity.

The germline V gene encodes CDR1 LGHDT and CDR2 YNNKEL (reference sequence). This CDR3 has 13 amino acids. Unmatched junction bases numbered 4, after V lost 0 bases and J lost 9 bases. This clonotype was recorded a few times. The antigen is not known. With a J-beta primer mix and a sample-barcoded 5' primer, a second PCR ran roughly 6 to 12 cycles. TCRdb itself ran the 5' RACE reads through MiXCR, one entry per CDR3 protein. The sample gives 800,000 or so distinct CDR3 sequences, roughly 25% of which show up once; approximately 3.7% is in the top ten. These records were also assigned to another study, of T cells of mothers and their children. That study adds: A few healthy Caucasian mothers and their six children were the donors. cDNA was synthesized from all extracted RNA at around 1.5 ug per reaction. Each child contributed around 3 million TCR beta CDR3 reads, while each mother contributed over 8.5 million.

Sequencing was done on a sample of blood. The TCR sequence derives from a boy aged 5-17 years in good health. This chain connects TRBV3-1 to TRBJ2-5; 7 nucleotides match TRBD2. CDR3 bases: TGTGCCAGCAGCCAAGAAAGACTAGCAGCCCAGTACTTC. Translated, it gives CASSQERLAAQYF.